This TCR beta chain derives from a study of T cell responses to AZD1222 COVID-19 vaccine. Study-level results: Just a handful of AZD1222 recipients were seropositive at baseline. Donors were largely white British and mainly female; clonal diversity was possibly underestimated. Compared with day 0, the breadth and depth of the Spike-specific TCR repertoire rose significantly after two doses of AZD1222.

With regard to this clone: As yet, its antigen is unknown.

V was pared by 2 bases and J by 7 bases, with 12 bases between. The CDR3 loop spans 14 amino acids. CDR1 is MGHRA and CDR2 is YSYEKL in the germline V gene. Here immunoSEQ multiplex PCR was the method, and the copy in TCRdb shows in-frame clones only, minus some. The repertoire includes 150,000 to 200,000 clones, about 90% of them detected once, and 1.5% to 2% sits in the top ten. The starting material was peripheral blood, obtained on day 0 of AZD1222 vaccination. The TCR sequence derives from an adult in good health. The genes are TRBV4-1 and TRBJ2-1; D not certain. CDR3 nucleotides: TGCGCCAGCAGCCAATCTTTTGGGTGGAATGAGCAGTTCTTC. Translating it yields CASSQSFGWNEQFF.